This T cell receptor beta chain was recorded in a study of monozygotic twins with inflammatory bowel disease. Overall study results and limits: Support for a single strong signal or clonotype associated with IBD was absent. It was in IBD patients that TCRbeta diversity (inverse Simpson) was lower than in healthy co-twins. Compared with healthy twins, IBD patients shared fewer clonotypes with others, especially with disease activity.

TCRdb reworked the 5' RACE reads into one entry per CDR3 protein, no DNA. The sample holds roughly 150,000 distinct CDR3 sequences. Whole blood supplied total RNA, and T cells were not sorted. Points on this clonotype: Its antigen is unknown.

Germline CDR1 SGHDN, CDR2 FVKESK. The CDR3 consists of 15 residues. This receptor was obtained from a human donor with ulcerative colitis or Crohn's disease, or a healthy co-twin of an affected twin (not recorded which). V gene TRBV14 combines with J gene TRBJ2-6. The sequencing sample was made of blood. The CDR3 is CASSPTDSGANVLTF. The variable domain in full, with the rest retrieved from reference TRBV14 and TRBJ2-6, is EAGVTQFPSHSVIEKGQTVTLRCDPISGHDNLYWYRRVMGKEIKFLLHFVKESKQDESGMPNNRFLAERTGGTYSTLKVQPAELEDSGVYFCASSPTDSGANVLTFGAGSRLTVL.